The present TCR beta chain was sequenced within a study of blood T cells in healthy people across ages. Whole-study results and caveats: Unsorted PBMC material precluded a definitive naive versus antigen-experienced comparison. Older age went with lower TCR beta diversity per million T cells, in a roughly linear way.

Isolation of PBMCs gave at least 7 million cells per sample. Deletions cut 2 bases from V and 3 bases from J, with 9 bases between. There are 14 residues in the CDR3. Germline lookup yields CDR1 MNHEY and CDR2 SVGAGI. A second about 6 to 12 cycle PCR used barcoded and J-beta primers. Unique molecular identifiers of 12 random nucleotides labeled each cDNA. Each CDR3 protein gets one entry after TCRdb re-called the 5' RACE reads with MiXCR. The table records about 800,000 distinct CDR3 sequences, roughly 60% of them present only once. In regard to this clonotype: The antigen remains unidentified.

Sequencing was performed on blood. The sequence was obtained from a man aged 30-40 years in good health. The chain employs TRBV6-5 and TRBJ2-3; no firm D call. The CDR3 spells CASSYTHWTDTQYF. The CDR3 DNA sequence: TGTGCCAGCAGTTACACCCATTGGACAGATACGCAGTATTTT.